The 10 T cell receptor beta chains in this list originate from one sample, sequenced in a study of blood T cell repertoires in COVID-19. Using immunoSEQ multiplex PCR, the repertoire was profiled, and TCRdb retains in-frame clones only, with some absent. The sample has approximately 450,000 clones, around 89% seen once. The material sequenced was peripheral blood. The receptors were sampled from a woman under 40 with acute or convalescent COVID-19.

CDR3 in amino acids: CASSPPGHQPNEQFF. CDR3 nucleotide sequence: TGTGCCAGCTCACCACCGGGACACCAGCCCAATGAGCAGTTCTTC. The chain carries TRBV18 and TRBJ2-1, with D possibly TRBD1 on 6 matching bases. V lost 0 bases and J lost 6, with 12 bases in between. Germline-derived CDR1 and CDR2 are KGHSH and LQKENI. There are 15 residues in the CDR3. The full variable domain, rest sourced from reference TRBV18 and TRBJ2-1, is NAGVMQNPRHLVRRRGQEARLRCSPMKGHSHVYWYRQLPEEGLKFMVYLQKENIIDESGMPKERFSAEFPKEGPSILRIQQVVRGDSAAYFCASSPPGHQPNEQFFGPGTRLTVL.

The CDR3 bases are TGTGCCAGCAGCCGGACAGGCTCTGGAAACACCATATATTTT. It codes for CASSRTGSGNTIYF. This chain links TRBV11-2 with TRBJ1-3, with 7 bases matching TRBD1. The J segment lost 0 bases and the V segment lost 5 bases, leaving 1 base of the junction unmatched. The CDR3 sequence is 14 residues long. Looked up from germline, CDR1 is SGHAT and CDR2 is FQNNGV.

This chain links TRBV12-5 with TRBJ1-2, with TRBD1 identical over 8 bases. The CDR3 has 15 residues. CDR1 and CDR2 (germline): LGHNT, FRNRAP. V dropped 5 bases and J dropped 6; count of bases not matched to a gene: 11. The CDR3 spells CASGTIPGGANGYTF. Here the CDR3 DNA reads TGTGCTAGTGGTACAATACCAGGGGGCGCGAATGGCTACACCTTC.

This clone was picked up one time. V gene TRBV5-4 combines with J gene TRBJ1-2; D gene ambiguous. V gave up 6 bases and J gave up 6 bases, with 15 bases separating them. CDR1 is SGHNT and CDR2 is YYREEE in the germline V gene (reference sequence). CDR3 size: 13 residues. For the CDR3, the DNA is TGTGCCAGCAAACCTATGCCAGGCGATGGCTACACCTTC. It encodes CASKPMPGDGYTF.

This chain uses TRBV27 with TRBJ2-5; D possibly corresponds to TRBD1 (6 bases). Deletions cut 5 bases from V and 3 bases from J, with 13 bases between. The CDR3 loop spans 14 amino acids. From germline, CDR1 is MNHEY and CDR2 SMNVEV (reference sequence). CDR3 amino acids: CASSKWGLEETQYF. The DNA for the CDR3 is TGTGCCAGCAGTAAATGGGGGCTTGAAGAGACCCAGTACTTC.

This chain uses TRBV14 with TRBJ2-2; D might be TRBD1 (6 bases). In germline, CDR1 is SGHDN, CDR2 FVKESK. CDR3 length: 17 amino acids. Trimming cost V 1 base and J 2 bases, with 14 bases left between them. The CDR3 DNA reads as TGTGCCAGCAGCCAAGTTACCCCGGGACACAACACCGGGGAGCTGTTTTTT. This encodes CASSQVTPGHNTGELFF. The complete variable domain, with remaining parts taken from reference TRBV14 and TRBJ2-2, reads EAGVTQFPSHSVIEKGQTVTLRCDPISGHDNLYWYRRVMGKEIKFLLHFVKESKQDESGMPNNRFLAERTGGTYSTLKVQPAELEDSGVYFCASSQVTPGHNTGELFFGEGSRLTVL.

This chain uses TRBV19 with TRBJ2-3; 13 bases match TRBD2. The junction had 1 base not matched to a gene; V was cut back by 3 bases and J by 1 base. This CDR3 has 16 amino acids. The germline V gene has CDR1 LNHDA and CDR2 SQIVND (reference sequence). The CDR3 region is CASSITSGGGTDTQYF. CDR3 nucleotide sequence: TGTGCCAGTAGTATTACTAGCGGGGGGGGCACAGATACGCAGTATTTT.

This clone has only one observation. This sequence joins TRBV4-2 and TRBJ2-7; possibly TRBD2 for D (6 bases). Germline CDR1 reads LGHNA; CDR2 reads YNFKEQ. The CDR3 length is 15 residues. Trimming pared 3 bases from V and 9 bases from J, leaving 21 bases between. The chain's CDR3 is CASSQPGEPTSGQYF. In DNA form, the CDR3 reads TGTGCCAGCAGCCAGCCGGGAGAGCCGACTTCCGGGCAGTACTTC.

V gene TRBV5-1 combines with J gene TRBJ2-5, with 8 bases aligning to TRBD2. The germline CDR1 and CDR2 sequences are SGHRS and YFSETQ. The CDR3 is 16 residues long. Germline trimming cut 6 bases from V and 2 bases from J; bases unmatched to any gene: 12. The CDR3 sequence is CASMRNGGVPQETQYF. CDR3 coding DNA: TGCGCCAGCATGCGAAACGGGGGGGTTCCGCAAGAGACCCAGTACTTC.

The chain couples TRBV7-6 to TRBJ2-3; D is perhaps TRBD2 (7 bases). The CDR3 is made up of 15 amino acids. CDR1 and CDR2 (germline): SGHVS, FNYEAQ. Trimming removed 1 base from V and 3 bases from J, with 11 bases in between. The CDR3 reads CASSLEGGETDTQYF. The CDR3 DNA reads TGTGCCAGCAGCTTAGAGGGGGGGGAGACAGATACGCAGTATTTT.